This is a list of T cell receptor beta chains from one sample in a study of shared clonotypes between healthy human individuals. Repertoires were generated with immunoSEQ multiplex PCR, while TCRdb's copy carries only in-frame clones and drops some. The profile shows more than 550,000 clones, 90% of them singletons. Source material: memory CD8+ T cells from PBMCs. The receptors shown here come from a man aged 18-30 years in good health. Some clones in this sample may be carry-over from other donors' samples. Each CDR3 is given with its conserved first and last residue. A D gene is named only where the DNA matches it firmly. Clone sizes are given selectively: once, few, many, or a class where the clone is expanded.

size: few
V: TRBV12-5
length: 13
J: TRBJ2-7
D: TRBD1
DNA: TGTGCTAGTGGTTTGGGCAGGGGGTACGAGCAGTACTTC
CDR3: CASGLGRGYEQYF

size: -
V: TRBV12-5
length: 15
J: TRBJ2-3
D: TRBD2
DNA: TGTGCTAGTGGAATAACTAGCGGGAGTTTGGATACGCAGTATTTT
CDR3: CASGITSGSLDTQYF

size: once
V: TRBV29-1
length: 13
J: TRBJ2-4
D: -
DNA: TGCAGCGTTGCCGGCGGGGCCAAAAACATTCAGTACTTC
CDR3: CSVAGGAKNIQYF

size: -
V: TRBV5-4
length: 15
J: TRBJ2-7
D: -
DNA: TGTGCCAGCAGCTGGGCCACCGGGGTCTCCTACGAGCAGTACTTC
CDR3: CASSWATGVSYEQYF

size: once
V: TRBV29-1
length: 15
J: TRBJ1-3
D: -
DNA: TGCAGCGTCCGCGTCCAGATACACTCTGGAAACACCATATATTTT
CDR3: CSVRVQIHSGNTIYF

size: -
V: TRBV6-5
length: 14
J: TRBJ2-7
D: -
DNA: TGTGCCAGCAGGTCGACAGATCTCCCCTACGAGCAGTACTTC
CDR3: CASRSTDLPYEQYF

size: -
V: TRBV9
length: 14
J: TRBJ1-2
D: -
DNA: TGTGCCAGCAGCTTCAGGGGCCCCGAGCATGGCTACACCTTC
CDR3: CASSFRGPEHGYTF

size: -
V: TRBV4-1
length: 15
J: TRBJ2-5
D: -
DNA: TGCGCCAGCAGCCCCGGGGCTTTGAGAGAAGAGACCCAGTACTTC
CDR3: CASSPGALREETQYF

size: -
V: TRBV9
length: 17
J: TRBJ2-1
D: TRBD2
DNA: TGTGCCAGCAGCGTAGATTACGGAGGGGGGACTAGCGGTGAGCAGTTCTTC
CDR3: CASSVDYGGGTSGEQFF

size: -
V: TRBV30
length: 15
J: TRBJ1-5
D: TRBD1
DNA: TGTGCCTGGAGTACAGAGGACAGGGGGCCTCAGCCCCAGCATTTT
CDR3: CAWSTEDRGPQPQHF

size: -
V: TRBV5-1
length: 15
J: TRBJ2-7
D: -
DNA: TGCGCCAGCAGCTCAATTAACTCCCTCTCCTACGAGCAGTACTTC
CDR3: CASSSINSLSYEQYF

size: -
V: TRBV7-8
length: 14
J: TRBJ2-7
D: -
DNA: TGTGCCAGCAGCTCACTACGGGGAACCTACGAGCAGTACTTC
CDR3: CASSSLRGTYEQYF

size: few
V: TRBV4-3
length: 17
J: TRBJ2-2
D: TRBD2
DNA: TGCGCCAGCAGCCAAGGCACTAGCGGGAGTTATACCGGGGAGCTGTTTTTT
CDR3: CASSQGTSGSYTGELFF

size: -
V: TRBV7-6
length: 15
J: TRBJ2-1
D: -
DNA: TGTGCCAGCAGCTTAGCGGACTCCAGGGTGAATGAGCAGTTCTTC
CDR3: CASSLADSRVNEQFF

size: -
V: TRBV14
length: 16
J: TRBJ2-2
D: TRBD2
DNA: TGTGCCAGCAGCCAACGGACTAGTGCGAGCACCGGGGAGCTGTTTTTT
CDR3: CASSQRTSASTGELFF

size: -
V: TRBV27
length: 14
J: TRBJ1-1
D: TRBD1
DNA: TGTGCCAGCAGTTTCGGGACAGGGGGGACTGAAGCTTTCTTT
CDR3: CASSFGTGGTEAFF

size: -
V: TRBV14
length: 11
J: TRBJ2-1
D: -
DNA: TGTGCCAGCAGCCAGGGCAATGAGCAGTTCTTC
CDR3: CASSQGNEQFF

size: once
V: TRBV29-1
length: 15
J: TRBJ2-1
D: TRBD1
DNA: TGCAGCGTTGAACCTGGGACAGGGGCCTACAATGAGCAGTTCTTC
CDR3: CSVEPGTGAYNEQFF